Presented here are 2 T cell receptor beta chains from one specimen sequenced in a study of T cells in Graves' hyperthyroidism and ophthalmopathy (dated by TCRdb to about 2019). Library creation used multiplex PCR. The instrument given in TCRdb is Illumina HiSeq 2000. Amplification of TCR beta CDR3 regions was carried out from RNA transcripts. The TCR CDR3 was subjected to a first round of RT-PCR using the HTBI primer set and the Qiagen OneStep RT-PCR kit. TCRdb handled the public reads itself, with Q25 trimming in fastp and clone calling in MiXCR, and kept productive beta chains. Every distinct CDR3 protein forms one entry, paired with its most common genes and DNA. Recorded for this sample are about 210,000 distinct CDR3 sequences; approximately 17% of them occurred a single time. The leading ten clones occupy 50% of the sample. Material for sequencing was blood. The origin of the receptors is a man between 50 and 59 years old with Graves' hyperthyroidism.

The chain combines TRBV7-9 with TRBJ2-1; no clear D. This CDR3 has 15 amino acids. V was shortened by 5 bases and J by 0 bases, with 11 bases between the two germline ends. The germline V gene has CDR1 SEHNR and CDR2 FQNEAQ (reference sequence). Here the CDR3 DNA reads TGTGCCAGCAGCCCATACTCATACTCCTACAATGAGCAGTTCTTC. Translated: CASSPYSYSYNEQFF.

This clonotype was counted many times. The genes are TRBV19 and TRBJ2-1; D gene uncertain. CDR3 size: 13 residues. Trimming took off 7 bases at V and 0 bases at J, with 7 bases between the two ends. Germline CDR1 LNHDA, CDR2 SQIVND (reference sequence). CDR3 sequence (DNA): TGTGCCAGTAAATCCAGCTCCTACAATGAGCAGTTCTTC. Translated, it gives CASKSSSYNEQFF.